This TCR beta chain is from a study of blood T cell repertoires in COVID-19. Study summary: Italy, Spain and the United States were the sources of the convalescent and acute COVID-19 samples.

In the study's own analysis: Nucleated cell counts were estimated from reference gene primer amplification. Assay used: immunoSEQ multiplex PCR; TCRdb lists only in-frame clones, some missing. V, J and clone size were drawn from that table, and D and trimming were deduced from the DNA. The sample lists some 150,000 clones, approximately 84% occurring once. Residents of 24 US areas, aged roughly 18 to 89 years, made up the participants. This CDR3 comprises 14 residues. CDR1 is SGHDN and CDR2 is FVKESK in the germline V gene. The ends were cut back, 0 bases at V and 2 bases at J, with 7 bases in the middle.

The TCR was taken from a human donor with acute COVID-19. The donor label of this sample is uncertain. Material for sequencing was PBMCs or T cells enriched from blood (not recorded which). The rearrangement uses TRBV14 and TRBJ1-2, with D perhaps matching TRBD1 (5 bases). The CDR3 bases are TGTGCCAGCAGCCAAGAGTACAGGAACTATGGCTACACCTTC. Its protein is CASSQEYRNYGYTF.